The clone carrying this T cell receptor beta chain was observed a few times. This CDR3 is built from 16 residues. Unmatched junction bases numbered 11, after V lost 4 bases and J lost 6 bases. Germline assignment: CDR1 MDHEN and CDR2 SYDVKM. The repertoire was sequenced with immunoSEQ multiplex PCR; TCRdb's copy has only in-frame clones and lacks some. The sample carries roughly 150,000 clones, about 85% recorded once. This entry belongs to a study of blood T cell repertoires in COVID-19. Sequenced: PBMCs or T cells enriched from blood (not recorded which). The rearrangement links TRBV28 to TRBJ1-5; 8 bases are a match to TRBD1. The clonotype comes from a woman in her forties or fifties who had recovered from COVID-19. The CDR3 is CASSYSRDRRGQPQHF. CDR3 nucleotides: TGTGCCAGCAGTTATAGCCGGGACAGGAGGGGTCAGCCCCAGCATTTT.